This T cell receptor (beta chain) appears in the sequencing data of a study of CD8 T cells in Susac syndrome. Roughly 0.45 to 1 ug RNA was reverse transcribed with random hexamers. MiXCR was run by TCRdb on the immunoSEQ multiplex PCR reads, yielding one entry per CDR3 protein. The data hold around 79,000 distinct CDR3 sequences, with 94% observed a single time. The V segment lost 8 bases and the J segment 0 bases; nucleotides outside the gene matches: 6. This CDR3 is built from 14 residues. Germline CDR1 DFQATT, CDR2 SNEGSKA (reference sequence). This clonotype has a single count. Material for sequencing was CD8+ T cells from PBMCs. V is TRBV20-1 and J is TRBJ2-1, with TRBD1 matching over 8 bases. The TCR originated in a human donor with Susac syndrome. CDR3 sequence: CSPGGVRSYNEQFF. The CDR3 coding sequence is TGCAGTCCAGGGGGCGTCCGCTCCTACAATGAGCAGTTCTTC.